This section outlines one T cell receptor (beta chain) sequence together with its context. Trimming shortened V by 4 bases and J by 3 bases, and 11 bases separated the two germline ends. CDR1 and CDR2 (germline): SGHRS, YFSETQ. The CDR3 sequence is 13 residues long. The protocol was immunoSEQ multiplex PCR, while the TCRdb copy is restricted to in-frame clones and leaves out a portion. The data hold approximately 45,000 clones, with around 94% observed a single time. Systemic immunosuppression or a history of autoimmune disease excluded patients. This record belongs to a study of OX40 agonist ivuxolimab in advanced cancers. Overall study: Among those enrolled, mean age was roughly 55 years (range roughly 23 to 90) and about 82% were male. About 40% of patients had received prior checkpoint inhibitor therapy.

The source is an adult with an advanced solid tumor such as melanoma, head and neck, liver or kidney cancer. J is TRBJ2-7 and V is TRBV5-1, with D maybe TRBD2 (6 bases). This sample comprised CD4+ or CD8+ T cells sorted from blood, obtained in a trial of the OX40 agonist ivuxolimab. The CDR3: CASSPRRGYEQYF. DNA for the CDR3: TGCGCCAGCAGCCCCCGGCGGGGCTACGAGCAGTACTTC.